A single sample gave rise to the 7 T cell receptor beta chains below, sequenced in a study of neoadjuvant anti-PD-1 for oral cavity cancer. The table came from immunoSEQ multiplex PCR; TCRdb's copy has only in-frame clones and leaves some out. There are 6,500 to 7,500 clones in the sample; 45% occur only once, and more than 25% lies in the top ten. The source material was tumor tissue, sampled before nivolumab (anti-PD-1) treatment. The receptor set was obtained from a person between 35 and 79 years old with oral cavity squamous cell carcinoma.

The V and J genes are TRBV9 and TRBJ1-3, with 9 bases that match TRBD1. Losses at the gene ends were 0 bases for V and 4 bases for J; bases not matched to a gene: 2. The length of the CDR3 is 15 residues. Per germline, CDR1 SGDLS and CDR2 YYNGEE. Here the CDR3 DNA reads TGTGCCAGCAGCGTAGAAACAGGGGGCGGAAACACCATATATTTT. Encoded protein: CASSVETGGGNTIYF.

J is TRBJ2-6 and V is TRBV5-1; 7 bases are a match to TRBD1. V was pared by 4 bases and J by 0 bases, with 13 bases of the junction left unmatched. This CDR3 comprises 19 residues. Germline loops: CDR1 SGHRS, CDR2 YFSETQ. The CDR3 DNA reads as TGCGCCAGCAGCCAAACGGGTCCCGGGGACAGCTCTGGGGCCAACGTCCTGACTTTC. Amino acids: CASSQTGPGDSSGANVLTF.

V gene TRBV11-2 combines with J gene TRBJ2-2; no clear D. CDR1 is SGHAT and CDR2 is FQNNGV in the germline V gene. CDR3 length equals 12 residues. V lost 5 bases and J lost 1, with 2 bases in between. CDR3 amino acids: CASSMNTGELFF. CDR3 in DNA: TGTGCCAGCAGCATGAACACCGGGGAGCTGTTTTTT.

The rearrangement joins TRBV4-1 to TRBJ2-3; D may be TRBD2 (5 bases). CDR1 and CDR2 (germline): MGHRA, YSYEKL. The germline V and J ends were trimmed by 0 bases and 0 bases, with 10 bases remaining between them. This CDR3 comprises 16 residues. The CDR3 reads CASSQDLAGSTDTQYF. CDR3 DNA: TGCGCCAGCAGCCAAGACTTGGCGGGTAGCACAGATACGCAGTATTTT.

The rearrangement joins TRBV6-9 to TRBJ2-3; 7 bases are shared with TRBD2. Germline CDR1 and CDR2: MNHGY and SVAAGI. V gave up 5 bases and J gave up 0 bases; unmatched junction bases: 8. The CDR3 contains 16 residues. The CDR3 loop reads CASSPLAHTSTDTQYF. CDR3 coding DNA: TGTGCCAGCAGTCCACTAGCGCATACTAGCACAGATACGCAGTATTTT.

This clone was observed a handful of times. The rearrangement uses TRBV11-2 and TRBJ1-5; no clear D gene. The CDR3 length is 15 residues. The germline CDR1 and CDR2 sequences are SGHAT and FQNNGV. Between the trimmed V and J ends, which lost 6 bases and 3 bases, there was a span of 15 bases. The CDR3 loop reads CASSQTFGTNQPQHF. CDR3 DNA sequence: TGTGCCAGCAGTCAAACATTCGGAACCAATCAGCCCCAGCATTTT.

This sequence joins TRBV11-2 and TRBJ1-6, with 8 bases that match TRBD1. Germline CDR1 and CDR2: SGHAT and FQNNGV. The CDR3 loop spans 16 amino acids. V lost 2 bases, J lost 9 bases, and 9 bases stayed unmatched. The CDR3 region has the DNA TGTGCCAGCAGCTTAAAGACAGGGGAATTGGCTTCACCCCTCCACTTT. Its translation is CASSLKTGELASPLHF.